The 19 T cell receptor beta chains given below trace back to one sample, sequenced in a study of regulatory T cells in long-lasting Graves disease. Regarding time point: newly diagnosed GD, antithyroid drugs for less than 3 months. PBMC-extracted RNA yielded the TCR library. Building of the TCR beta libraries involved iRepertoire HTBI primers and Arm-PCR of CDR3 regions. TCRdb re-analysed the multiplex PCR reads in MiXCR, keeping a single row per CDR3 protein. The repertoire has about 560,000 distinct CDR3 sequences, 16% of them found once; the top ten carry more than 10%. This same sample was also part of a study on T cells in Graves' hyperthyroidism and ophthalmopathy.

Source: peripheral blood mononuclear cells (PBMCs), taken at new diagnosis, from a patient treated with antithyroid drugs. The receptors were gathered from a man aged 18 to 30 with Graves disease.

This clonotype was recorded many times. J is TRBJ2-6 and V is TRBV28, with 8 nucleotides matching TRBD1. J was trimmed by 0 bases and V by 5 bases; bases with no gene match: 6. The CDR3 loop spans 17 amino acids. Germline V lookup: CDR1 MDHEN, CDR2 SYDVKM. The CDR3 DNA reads TGTGCCAGCAGTCTCCCGGGACAGGTCTCTGGGGCCAACGTCCTGACTTTC. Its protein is CASSLPGQVSGANVLTF.

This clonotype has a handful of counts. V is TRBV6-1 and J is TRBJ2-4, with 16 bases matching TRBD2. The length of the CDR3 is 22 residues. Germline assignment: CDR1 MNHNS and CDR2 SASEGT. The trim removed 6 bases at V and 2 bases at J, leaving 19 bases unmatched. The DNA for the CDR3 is TGTGCCAGCAGGGTATTAGGCGTACCGGGACTAGCGGGAGGGCCACCCAAAAACATTCAGTACTTC. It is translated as CASRVLGVPGLAGGPPKNIQYF.

The CDR3 sequence is CSAITRGGNEQFF. CDR3 nucleotide sequence: TGCAGTGCCATTACTAGGGGTGGGAATGAGCAGTTCTTC. The chain has TRBV20-1 and TRBJ2-1; D assignment may be TRBD1 or TRBD2 (5 bases each). The V end was cut by 6 bases, the J end by 7 bases, with 16 bases between. This CDR3 has 13 residues. The germline CDR1 and CDR2 sequences are DFQATT and SNEGSKA (reference sequence).

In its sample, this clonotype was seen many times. The CDR3 nucleotides are TGTGCCAGCACCTTCGGAACCTGGCGTGGGGTCACTGAAGCTTTCTTT. It is translated as CASTFGTWRGVTEAFF. This chain connects TRBV6-2 or TRBV6-3 to TRBJ1-1; D remains unclear. The V gene's germline CDR1 is MNHEY and CDR2 SVGEGT. Trimming stripped 7 bases from V and 4 bases from J, with 22 bases between. The CDR3 is made up of 16 amino acids.

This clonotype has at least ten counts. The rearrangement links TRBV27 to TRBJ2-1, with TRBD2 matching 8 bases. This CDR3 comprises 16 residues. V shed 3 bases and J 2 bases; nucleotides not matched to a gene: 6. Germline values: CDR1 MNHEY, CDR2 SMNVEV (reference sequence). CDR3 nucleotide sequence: TGTGCCAGCAGTTTCGGTAGCGGGAACACCTACAATGAGCAGTTCTTC. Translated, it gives CASSFGSGNTYNEQFF.

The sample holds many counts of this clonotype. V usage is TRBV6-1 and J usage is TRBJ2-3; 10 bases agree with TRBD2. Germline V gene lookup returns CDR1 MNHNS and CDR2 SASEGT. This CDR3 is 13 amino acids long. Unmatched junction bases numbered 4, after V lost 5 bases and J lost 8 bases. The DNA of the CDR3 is TGTGCCAGCAGTCTAGCGGGAGCCGGTACGCAGTATTTT. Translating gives CASSLAGAGTQYF.

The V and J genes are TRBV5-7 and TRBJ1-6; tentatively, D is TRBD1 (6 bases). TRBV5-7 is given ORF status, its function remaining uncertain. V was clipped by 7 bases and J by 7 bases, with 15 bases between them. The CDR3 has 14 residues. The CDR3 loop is CASLPLRGNSPLHF. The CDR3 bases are TGTGCCAGCCTTCCATTAAGGGGGAATTCACCCCTCCACTTT.

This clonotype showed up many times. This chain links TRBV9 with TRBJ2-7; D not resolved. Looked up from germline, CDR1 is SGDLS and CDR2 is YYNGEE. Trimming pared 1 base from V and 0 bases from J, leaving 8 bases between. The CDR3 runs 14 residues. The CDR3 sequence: CASSVFASSYEQYF. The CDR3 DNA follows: TGTGCCAGCAGCGTATTCGCCAGCTCCTACGAGCAGTACTTC. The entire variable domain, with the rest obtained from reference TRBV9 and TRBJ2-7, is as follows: DSGVTQTPKHLITATGQRVTLRCSPRSGDLSVYWYQQSLDQGLQFLIQYYNGEERAKGNILERFSAQQFPDLHSELNLSSLELGDSALYFCASSVFASSYEQYFGPGTRLTVT.

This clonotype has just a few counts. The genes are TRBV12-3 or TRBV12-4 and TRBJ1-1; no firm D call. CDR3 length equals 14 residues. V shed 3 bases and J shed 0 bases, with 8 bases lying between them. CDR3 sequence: CASSFVRLNTEAFF. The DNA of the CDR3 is TGTGCCAGCAGTTTTGTGCGGCTGAACACTGAAGCTTTCTTT.

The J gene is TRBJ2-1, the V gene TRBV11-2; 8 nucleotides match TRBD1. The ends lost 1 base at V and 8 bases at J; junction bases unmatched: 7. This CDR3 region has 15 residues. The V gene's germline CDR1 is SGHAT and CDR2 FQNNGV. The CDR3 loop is CASSLVRTGRHEQFF. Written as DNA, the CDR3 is TGTGCCAGCAGCTTAGTGCGGACAGGGCGGCATGAGCAGTTCTTC.

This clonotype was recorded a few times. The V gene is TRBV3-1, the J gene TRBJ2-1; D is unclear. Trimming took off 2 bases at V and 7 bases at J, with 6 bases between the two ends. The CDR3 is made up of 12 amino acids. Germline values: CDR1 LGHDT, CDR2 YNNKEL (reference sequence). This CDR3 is CASSQSQNEQFF. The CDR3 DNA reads TGTGCCAGCAGCCAATCCCAAAATGAGCAGTTCTTC.

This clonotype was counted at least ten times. CDR3 amino acids: CASSKVVRSGLAGGRPTDTQYF. In nucleotides, the CDR3 is TGTGCCAGCAGTAAAGTGGTCAGGTCAGGACTAGCGGGAGGGAGGCCCACAGATACGCAGTATTTT. The chain has TRBV6-2 or TRBV6-3 and TRBJ2-3, with 15 nucleotides matching TRBD2. The V and J ends lost 5 bases and 2 bases, in that order; junction bases with no gene match: 20. CDR1 and CDR2 (germline): MNHEY, SVGEGT. The CDR3 runs to 22 residues.

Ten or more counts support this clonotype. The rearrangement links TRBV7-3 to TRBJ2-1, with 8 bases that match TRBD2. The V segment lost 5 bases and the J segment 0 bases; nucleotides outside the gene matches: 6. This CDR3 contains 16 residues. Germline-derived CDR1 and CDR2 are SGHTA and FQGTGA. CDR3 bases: TGTGCCAGCAGCGAAACTAGCGGTAGCTCCTACAATGAGCAGTTCTTC. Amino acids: CASSETSGSSYNEQFF.

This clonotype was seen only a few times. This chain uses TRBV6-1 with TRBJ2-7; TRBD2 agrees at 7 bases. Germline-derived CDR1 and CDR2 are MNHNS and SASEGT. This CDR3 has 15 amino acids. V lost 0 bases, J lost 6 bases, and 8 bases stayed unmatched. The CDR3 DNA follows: TGTGCCAGCAGTGAAGCGCGGCTAGCGGAAGCCGAGCAGTACTTC. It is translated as CASSEARLAEAEQYF.

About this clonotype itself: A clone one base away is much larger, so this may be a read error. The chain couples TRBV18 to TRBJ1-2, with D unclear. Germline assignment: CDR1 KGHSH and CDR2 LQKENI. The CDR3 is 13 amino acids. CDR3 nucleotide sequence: TGTGCCAGCCCACCAACGGAGATAGATGGCTACACCTTC. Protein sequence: CASPPTEIDGYTF. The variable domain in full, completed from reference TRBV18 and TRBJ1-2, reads NAGVMQNPRHLVRRRGQEARLRCSPMKGHSHVYWYRQLPEEGLKFMVYLQKENIIDESGMPKERFSAEFPKEGPSILRIQQVVRGDSAAYFCASPPTEIDGYTFGSGTRLTVV.

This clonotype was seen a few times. This CDR3 is CASSLGASNRGNEQFF. The DNA of the CDR3 is TGTGCCAGCAGCTTAGGGGCTAGCAATAGGGGAAATGAGCAGTTCTTC. The chain carries TRBV7-9 and TRBJ2-1; D possibly matches TRBD1 or TRBD2 (5 bases each). This CDR3 spans 16 amino acids. V was cut by 1 base and J by 7 bases, with 17 bases left in between. Germline V lookup: CDR1 SEHNR, CDR2 FQNEAQ (reference sequence). Full variable domain (outside the CDR3, taken from reference TRBV7-9 and TRBJ2-1): DTGVSQNPRHKITKRGQNVTFRCDPISEHNRLYWYRQTLGQGPEFLTYFQNEAQLEKSRLLSDRFSAERPKGSFSTLEIQRTEQGDSAMYLCASSLGASNRGNEQFFGPGTRLTVL.

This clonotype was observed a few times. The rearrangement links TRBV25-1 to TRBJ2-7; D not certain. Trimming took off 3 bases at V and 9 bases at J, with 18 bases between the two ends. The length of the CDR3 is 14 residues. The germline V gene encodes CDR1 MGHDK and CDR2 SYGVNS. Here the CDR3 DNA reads TGTGCCAGCAGTGATCCTAACCGGAATGACGGGCAGTACTTC. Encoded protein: CASSDPNRNDGQYF.

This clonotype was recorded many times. The CDR3 DNA reads as TGTGCCAGCAGTCCCGGACAGGGTGTCGGAGCTTTCTTT. Protein sequence: CASSPGQGVGAFF. This rearrangement joins TRBV12-3 or TRBV12-4 to TRBJ1-1; 8 bases agree with TRBD1. The CDR3 covers 13 residues. V gave up 5 bases and J gave up 10 bases; unmatched junction bases: 9.

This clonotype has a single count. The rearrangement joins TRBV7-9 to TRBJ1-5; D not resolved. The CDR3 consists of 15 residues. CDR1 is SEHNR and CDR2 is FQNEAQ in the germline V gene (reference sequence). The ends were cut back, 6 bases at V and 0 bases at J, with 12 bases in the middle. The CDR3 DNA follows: TGTGCCAGCAGTTTGGACCAGTATAGCAATCAGCCCCAGCATTTT. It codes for CASSLDQYSNQPQHF.